This T cell receptor beta chain was identified in a study of early T cells in non-severe SARS-CoV-2 infection. Overall study: Sequencing targeted bulk RNA from unsorted whole blood, leaving chains unpaired.

Study-wide results and caveats: Missing private and CD4 specificities, VDJdb matching favored anti-spike CD8 responses.

CDR1 is ENHRY and CDR2 is SYGVKD in the germline V gene. The CDR3 loop spans 14 amino acids. Trimming stripped 5 bases from V and 5 bases from J, with 13 bases between. This clonotype was counted at least ten times. Its specificity is unknown. Unique molecular identifiers tagged individual cDNA molecules. MiXCR was run by TCRdb on the 5' RACE reads, yielding one entry per CDR3 protein. The sample lists 53,000 or so distinct CDR3 sequences, about 7.8% occurring once. The TCR sequence derives from an adult who was a healthcare worker with PCR-confirmed SARS-CoV-2 infection or an uninfected control (not recorded which). This chain uses TRBV10-3 with TRBJ2-1; D is tentatively TRBD1 or TRBD2 (6 bases each). The sequencing input was whole blood. CDR3 sequence (DNA): TGTGCCATCAGTAGGGGGGCGATAAACAATGAGCAGTTCTTC. Amino acids: CAISRGAINNEQFF.